This entry lists 6 T cell receptor beta chains sequenced from one sample in a study of shared clonotypes between healthy human individuals (dated by TCRdb to about 2020). For the CD8 naive samples, CD45RO-negative cells were positively selected for CCR7, yielding a CD45RA+CCR7+ population from which TemRA cells were excluded. Receptor libraries were prepared by the immunoSEQ multiplex PCR assay. TCRdb limited this immuneACCESS table to in-frame rearrangements with V and J called. A share of clones is missing; checked studies link under half to unresolved V genes, and the rest is unexplained. The sample contains millions of clones, just under 95% of them found a single time. 0.85% to 1.2% of the sample is held by the ten biggest clonotypes. Material for sequencing was naive CD8+ T cells sorted from blood. According to the study, the label for this sample's cell subset or site signals: CD45RA+CCR7+. The receptors originated from a man younger than 35 in good health.

A word on this clone: This sample includes further DNA sequences coding for the same CDR3. The gene calls are TRBV9 and TRBJ1-2; D perhaps matches TRBD1 (5 bases). Germline assignment: CDR1 SGDLS and CDR2 YYNGEE. V lost 4 bases, J lost 4 bases, and 8 bases lay in between. CDR3 length: 12 residues. Here the CDR3 reads CASSRDSYGYTF. CDR3 bases: TGTGCCAGCAGCCGGGACTCCTATGGCTACACCTTC.

The rearrangement links TRBV6-1 to TRBJ1-4; D unresolved. The CDR3 sequence is 11 residues long. V was cut by 8 bases and J by 8 bases, with 9 bases left in between. Germline-derived CDR1 and CDR2 are MNHNS and SASEGT. CDR3 protein: CASGLPEKLFF. CDR3 nucleotides: TGTGCCAGCGGCCTACCGGAAAAACTGTTTTTT.

The chain employs TRBV29-1 and TRBJ2-7, with TRBD2 identical over 11 bases. CDR1 is SQVTM, CDR2 ANQGSEA, per germline. Losses at the gene ends were 1 base for V and 4 bases for J; bases not matched to a gene: 9. There are 16 residues in the CDR3. For the CDR3, the DNA is TGCAGCGTTGAAGGGAAGCCGGGACTAGCGGATTACGAGCAGTACTTC. It encodes CSVEGKPGLADYEQYF.

The V call is TRBV5-1, the J call TRBJ1-2; D is unclear. The CDR3 is 15 amino acids. V was clipped by 0 bases and J by 2 bases, with 11 bases between them. Germline V gene lookup returns CDR1 SGHRS and CDR2 YFSETQ. The CDR3 here is CASSLDTSTNYGYTF. CDR3 nucleotide sequence: TGCGCCAGCAGCTTGGACACCAGCACAAACTATGGCTACACCTTC.

The chain carries TRBV6-5 and TRBJ2-1; 10 positions match TRBD2. The V gene end was trimmed by 2 bases and the J gene end by 6 bases; junction bases not matched to a gene: 7. This CDR3 has 16 amino acids. CDR1 MNHEY and CDR2 SVGAGI come from the germline V gene. The chain's CDR3 is CASSYDSSGSFNEQFF. The CDR3 DNA sequence: TGTGCCAGCAGTTACGACTCTAGCGGGAGTTTCAATGAGCAGTTCTTC.

The chain has TRBV11-2 and TRBJ2-5; the match to TRBD1 covers 9 bases. The V segment lost 5 bases and the J segment 5 bases; nucleotides outside the gene matches: 12. The germline CDR1 and CDR2 sequences are SGHAT and FQNNGV. There are 16 residues in the CDR3. CDR3 nucleotide sequence: TGTGCCAGCAGCCCCTCGGACAGGGGATTGTGGGAGACCCAGTACTTC. It specifies CASSPSDRGLWETQYF.